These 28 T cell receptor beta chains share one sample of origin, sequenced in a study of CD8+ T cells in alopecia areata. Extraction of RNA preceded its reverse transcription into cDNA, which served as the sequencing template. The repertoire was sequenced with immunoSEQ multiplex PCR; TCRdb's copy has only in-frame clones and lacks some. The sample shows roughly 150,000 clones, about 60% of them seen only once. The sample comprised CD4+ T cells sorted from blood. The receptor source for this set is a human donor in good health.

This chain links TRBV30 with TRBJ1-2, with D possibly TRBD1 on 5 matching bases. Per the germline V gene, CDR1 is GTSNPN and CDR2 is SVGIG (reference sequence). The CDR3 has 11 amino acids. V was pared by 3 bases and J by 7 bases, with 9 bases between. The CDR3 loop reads CAWRGGFGYTF. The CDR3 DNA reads TGTGCCTGGAGGGGGGGATTTGGCTACACCTTC.

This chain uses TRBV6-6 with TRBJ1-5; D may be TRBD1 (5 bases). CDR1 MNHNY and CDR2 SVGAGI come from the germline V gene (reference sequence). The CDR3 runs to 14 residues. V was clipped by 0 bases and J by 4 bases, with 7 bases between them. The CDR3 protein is CASSYSDRNQPQHF. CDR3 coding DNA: TGTGCCAGCAGTTACTCCGACAGAAATCAGCCCCAGCATTTT.

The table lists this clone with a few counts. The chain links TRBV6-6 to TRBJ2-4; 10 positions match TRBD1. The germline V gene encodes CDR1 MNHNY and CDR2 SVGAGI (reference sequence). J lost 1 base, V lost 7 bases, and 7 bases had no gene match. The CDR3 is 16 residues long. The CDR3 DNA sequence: TGTGCCAGCATAGAGGGACAGGGGTTGGCCAAAAACATTCAGTACTTC. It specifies CASIEGQGLAKNIQYF.

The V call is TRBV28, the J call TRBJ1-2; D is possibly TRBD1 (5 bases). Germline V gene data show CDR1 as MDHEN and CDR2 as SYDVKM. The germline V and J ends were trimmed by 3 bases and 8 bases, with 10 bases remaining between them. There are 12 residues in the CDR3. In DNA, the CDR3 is TGTGCCAGCAGTTTTGGAGGGGCGGGCTACACCTTC. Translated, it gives CASSFGGAGYTF.

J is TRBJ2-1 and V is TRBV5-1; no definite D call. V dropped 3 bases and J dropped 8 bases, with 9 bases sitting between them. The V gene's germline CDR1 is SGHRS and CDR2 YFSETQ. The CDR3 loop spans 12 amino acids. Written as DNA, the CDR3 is TGCGCCAGCAGCTCAGAATTCCATGAGCAGTTCTTC. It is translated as CASSSEFHEQFF.

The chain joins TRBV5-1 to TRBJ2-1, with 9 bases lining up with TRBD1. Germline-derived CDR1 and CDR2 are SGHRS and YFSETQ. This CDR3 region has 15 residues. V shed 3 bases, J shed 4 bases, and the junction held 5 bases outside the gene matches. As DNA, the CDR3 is TGCGCCAGCAGCTCATCCGGGACAGGGTACAATGAGCAGTTCTTC. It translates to CASSSSGTGYNEQFF.

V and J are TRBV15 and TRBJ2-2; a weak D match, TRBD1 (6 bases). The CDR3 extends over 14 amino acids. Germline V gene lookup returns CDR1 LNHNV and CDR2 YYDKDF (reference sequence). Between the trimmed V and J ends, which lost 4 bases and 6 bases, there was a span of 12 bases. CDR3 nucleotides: TGTGCCACCAGCAAGGGGGAGTCCGCCGGGGAGCTGTTTTTT. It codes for CATSKGESAGELFF.

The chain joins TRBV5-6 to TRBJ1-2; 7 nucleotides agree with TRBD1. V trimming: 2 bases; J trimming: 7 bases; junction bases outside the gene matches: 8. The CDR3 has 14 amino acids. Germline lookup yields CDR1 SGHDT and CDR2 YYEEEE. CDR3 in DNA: TGTGCCAGCAGCTTATCCGGGACAGTACGTGGCTACACCTTC. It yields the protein CASSLSGTVRGYTF.

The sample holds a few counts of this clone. The CDR3 region is CAWRGTGRGTGELFF. The DNA for the CDR3 is TGTGCCTGGAGGGGCACAGGGAGGGGGACCGGGGAGCTGTTTTTT. The chain combines TRBV30 with TRBJ2-2, with D maybe TRBD2 (7 bases). Trimming shortened V by 3 bases and J by 5 bases, and 16 bases separated the two germline ends. This CDR3 contains 15 residues. CDR1 GTSNPN and CDR2 SVGIG come from the germline V gene (reference sequence). Drawing the rest from reference TRBV30 and TRBJ2-2, the complete variable domain is SQTIHQWPATLVQPVGSPLSLECTVEGTSNPNLYWYRQAAGRGLQLLFYSVGIGQISSEVPQNLSASRPQDRQFILSSKKLLLSDSGFYLCAWRGTGRGTGELFFGEGSRLTVL.

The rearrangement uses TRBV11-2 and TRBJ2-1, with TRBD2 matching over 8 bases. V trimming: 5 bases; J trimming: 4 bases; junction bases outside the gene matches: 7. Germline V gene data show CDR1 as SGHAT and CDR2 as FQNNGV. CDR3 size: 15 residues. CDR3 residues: CASSPFSGSYNEQFF. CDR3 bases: TGTGCCAGCAGCCCGTTCAGCGGGAGTTACAATGAGCAGTTCTTC.

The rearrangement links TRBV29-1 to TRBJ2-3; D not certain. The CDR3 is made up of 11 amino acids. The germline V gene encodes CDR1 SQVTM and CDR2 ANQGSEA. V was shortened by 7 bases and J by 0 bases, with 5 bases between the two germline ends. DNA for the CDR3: TGCAGCGGTGACAGCACAGATACGCAGTATTTT. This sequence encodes CSGDSTDTQYF.

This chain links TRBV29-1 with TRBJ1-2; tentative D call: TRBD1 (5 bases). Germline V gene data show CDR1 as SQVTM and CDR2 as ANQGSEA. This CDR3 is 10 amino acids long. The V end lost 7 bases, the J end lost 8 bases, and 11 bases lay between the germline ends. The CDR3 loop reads CSAGNYGYTF. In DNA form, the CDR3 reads TGCAGCGCAGGGAATTACGGCTACACCTTC. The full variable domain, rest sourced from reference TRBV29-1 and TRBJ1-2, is SAVISQKPSRDICQRGTSLTIQCQVDSQVTMMFWYRQQPGQSLTLIATANQGSEATYESGFVIDKFPISRPNLTFSTLTVSNMSPEDSSIYLCSAGNYGYTFGSGTRLTVV.

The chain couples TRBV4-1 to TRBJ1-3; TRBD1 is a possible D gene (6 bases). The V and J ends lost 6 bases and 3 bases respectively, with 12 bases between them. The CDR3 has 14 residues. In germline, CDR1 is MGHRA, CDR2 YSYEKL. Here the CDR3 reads CASSLVGGGNTIYF. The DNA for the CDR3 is TGCGCCAGCAGTCTTGTAGGGGGTGGAAACACCATATATTTT.

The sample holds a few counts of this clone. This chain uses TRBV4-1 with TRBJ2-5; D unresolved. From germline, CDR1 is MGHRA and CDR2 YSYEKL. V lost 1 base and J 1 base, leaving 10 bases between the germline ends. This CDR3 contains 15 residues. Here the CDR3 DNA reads TGCGCCAGCAGCCAAGGGCCAGGCAGCCAAGAGACCCAGTACTTC. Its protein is CASSQGPGSQETQYF.

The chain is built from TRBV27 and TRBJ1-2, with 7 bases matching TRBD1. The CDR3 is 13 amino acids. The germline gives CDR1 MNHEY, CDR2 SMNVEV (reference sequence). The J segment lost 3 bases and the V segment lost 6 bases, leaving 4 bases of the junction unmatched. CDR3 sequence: CASRLTGDYGYTF. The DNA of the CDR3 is TGTGCCAGCAGACTCACAGGGGACTATGGCTACACCTTC.

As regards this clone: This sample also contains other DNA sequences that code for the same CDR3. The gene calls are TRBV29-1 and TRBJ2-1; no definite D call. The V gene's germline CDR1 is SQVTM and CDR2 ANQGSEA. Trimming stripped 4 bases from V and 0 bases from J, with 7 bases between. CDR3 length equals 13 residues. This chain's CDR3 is CSVGRSSYNEQFF. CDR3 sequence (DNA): TGCAGCGTTGGGCGGAGCTCCTACAATGAGCAGTTCTTC.

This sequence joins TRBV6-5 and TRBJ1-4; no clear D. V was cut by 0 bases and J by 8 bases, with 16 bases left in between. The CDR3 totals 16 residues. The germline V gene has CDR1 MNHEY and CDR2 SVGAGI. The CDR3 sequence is CASSYSVARVNEKLFF. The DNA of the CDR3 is TGTGCCAGCAGTTACTCCGTGGCCCGGGTAAACGAAAAACTGTTTTTT.

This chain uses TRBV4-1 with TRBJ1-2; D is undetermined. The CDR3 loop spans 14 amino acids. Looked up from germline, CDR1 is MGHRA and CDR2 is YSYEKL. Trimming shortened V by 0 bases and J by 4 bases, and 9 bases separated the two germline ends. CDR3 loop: CASSQDYRGYGYTF. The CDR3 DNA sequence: TGCGCCAGCAGCCAAGATTACCGGGGCTATGGCTACACCTTC.

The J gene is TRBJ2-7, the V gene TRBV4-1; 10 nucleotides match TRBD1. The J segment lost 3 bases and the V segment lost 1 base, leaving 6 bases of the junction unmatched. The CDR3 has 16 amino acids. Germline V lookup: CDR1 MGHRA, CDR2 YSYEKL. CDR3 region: CASSQVARDRGYEQYF. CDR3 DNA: TGCGCCAGCAGCCAAGTCGCACGGGACAGGGGCTACGAGCAGTACTTC.

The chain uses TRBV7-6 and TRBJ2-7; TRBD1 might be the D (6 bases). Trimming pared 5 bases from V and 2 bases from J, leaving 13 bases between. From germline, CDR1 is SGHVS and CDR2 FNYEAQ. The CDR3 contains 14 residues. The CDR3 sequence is CASSAGQPTYEQYF. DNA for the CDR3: TGTGCCAGCAGCGCCGGACAGCCGACCTACGAGCAGTACTTC.

The CDR3 nucleotides are TGCAGCTCCCCGGGCGACGGAACCACAGATACGCAGTATTTT. It encodes CSSPGDGTTDTQYF. The chain recombines TRBV29-1 with TRBJ2-3, with D hard to call. V gave up 8 bases and J gave up 2 bases, with 17 bases separating them. Germline CDR1 is SQVTM and CDR2 is ANQGSEA. This CDR3 has 14 residues.

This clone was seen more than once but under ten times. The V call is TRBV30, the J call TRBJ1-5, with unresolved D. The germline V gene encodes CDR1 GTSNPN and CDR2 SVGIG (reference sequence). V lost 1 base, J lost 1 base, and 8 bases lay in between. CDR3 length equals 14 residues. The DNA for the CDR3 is TGTGCCTGGAGTGCGGCGGCAAGCAATCAGCCCCAGCATTTT. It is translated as CAWSAAASNQPQHF.

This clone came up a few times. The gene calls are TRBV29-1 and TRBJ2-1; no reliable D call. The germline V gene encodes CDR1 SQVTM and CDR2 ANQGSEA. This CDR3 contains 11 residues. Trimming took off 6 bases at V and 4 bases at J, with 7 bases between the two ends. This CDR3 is CSVTRYNEQFF. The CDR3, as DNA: TGCAGCGTGACCAGGTACAATGAGCAGTTCTTC.

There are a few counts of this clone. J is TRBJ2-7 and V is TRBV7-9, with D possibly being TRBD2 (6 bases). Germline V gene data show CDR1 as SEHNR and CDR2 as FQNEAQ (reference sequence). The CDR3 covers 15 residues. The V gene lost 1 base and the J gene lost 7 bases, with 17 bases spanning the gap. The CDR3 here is CASSLGWSNGGEQYF. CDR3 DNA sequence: TGTGCCAGCAGCTTAGGTTGGAGTAACGGGGGAGAGCAGTACTTC.

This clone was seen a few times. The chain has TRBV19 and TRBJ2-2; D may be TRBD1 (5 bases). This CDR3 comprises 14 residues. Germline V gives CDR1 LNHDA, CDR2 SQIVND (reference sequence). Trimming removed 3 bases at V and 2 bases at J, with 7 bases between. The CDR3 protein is CASSMDTNTGELFF. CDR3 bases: TGTGCCAGTAGTATGGACACTAACACCGGGGAGCTGTTTTTT.

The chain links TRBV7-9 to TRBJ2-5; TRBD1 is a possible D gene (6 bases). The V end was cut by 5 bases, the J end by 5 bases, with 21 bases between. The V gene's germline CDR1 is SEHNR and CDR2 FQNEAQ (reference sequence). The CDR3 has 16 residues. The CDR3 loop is CASSTGTGPTGETQYF. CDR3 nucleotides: TGTGCCAGCAGCACCGGAACAGGGCCCACCGGGGAGACCCAGTACTTC.

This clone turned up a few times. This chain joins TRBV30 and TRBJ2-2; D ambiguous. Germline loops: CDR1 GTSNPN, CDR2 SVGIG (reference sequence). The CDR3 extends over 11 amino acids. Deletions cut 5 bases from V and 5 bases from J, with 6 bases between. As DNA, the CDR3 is TGTGCCTGGGGTCCGACCGGGGAGCTGTTTTTT. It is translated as CAWGPTGELFF.

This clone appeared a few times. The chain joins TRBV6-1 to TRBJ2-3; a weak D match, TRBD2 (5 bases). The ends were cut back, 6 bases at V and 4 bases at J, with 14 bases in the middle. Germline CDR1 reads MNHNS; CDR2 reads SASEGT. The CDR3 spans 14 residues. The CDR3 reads CASSAMSGADTQYF. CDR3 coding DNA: TGTGCCAGCAGCGCGATGAGCGGAGCAGATACGCAGTATTTT.